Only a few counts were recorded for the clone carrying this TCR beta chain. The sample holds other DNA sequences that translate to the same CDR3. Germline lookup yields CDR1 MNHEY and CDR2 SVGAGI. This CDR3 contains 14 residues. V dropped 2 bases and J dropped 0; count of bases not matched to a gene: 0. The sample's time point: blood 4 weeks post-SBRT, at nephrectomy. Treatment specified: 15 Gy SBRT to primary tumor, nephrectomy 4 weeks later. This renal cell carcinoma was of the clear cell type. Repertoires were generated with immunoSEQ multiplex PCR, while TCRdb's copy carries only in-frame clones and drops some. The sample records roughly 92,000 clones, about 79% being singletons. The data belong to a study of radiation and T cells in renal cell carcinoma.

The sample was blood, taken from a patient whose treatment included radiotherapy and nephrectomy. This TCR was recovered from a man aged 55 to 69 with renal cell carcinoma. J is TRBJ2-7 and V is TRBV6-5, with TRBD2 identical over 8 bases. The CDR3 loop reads CASSYGTSSYEQYF. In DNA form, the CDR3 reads TGTGCCAGCAGTTACGGGACTAGCTCCTACGAGCAGTACTTC.